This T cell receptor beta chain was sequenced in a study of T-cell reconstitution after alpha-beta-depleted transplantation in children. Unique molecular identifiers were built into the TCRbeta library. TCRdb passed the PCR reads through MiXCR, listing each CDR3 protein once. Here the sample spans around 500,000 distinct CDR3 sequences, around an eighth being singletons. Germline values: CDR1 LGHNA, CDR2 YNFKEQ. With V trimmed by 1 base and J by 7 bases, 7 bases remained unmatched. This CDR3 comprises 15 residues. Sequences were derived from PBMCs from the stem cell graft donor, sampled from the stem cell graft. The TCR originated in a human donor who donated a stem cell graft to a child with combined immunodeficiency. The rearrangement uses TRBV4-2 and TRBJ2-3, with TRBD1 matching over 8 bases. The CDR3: CASSQGTGRLNTQYF. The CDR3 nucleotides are TGTGCCAGCAGCCAAGGGACAGGGAGATTAAATACGCAGTATTTT.